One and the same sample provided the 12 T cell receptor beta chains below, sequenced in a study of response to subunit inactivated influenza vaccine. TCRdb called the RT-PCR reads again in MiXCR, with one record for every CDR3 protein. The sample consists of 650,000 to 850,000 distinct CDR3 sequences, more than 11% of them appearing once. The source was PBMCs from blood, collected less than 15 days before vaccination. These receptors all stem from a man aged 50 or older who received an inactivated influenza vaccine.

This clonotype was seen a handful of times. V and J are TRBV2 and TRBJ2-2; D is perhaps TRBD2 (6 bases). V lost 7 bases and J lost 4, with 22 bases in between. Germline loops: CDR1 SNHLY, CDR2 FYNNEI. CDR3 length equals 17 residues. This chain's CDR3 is CASMRGSVGGSTGELFF. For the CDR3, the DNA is TGTGCCAGCATGAGGGGAAGTGTTGGGGGGAGCACCGGGGAGCTGTTTTTT.

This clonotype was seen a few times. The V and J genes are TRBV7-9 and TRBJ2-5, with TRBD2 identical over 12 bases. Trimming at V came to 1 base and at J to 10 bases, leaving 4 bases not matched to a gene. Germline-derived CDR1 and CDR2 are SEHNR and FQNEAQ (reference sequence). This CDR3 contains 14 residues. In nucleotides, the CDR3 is TGTGCCAGCAGCTTAGGACTAGCGGGGGCCGGCCAGTACTTC. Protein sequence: CASSLGLAGAGQYF.

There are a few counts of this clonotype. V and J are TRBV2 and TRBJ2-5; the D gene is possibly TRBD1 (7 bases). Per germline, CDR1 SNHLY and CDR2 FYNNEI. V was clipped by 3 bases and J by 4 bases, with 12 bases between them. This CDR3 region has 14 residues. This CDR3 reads CASSDSGGRETQYF. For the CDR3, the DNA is TGTGCCAGCAGTGATTCAGGGGGGAGAGAGACCCAGTACTTC. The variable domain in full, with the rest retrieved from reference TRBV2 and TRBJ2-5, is EPEVTQTPSHQVTQMGQEVILRCVPISNHLYFYWYRQILGQKVEFLVSFYNNEISEKSEIFDDQFSVERPDGSNFTLKIRSTKLEDSAMYFCASSDSGGRETQYFGPGTRLLVL.

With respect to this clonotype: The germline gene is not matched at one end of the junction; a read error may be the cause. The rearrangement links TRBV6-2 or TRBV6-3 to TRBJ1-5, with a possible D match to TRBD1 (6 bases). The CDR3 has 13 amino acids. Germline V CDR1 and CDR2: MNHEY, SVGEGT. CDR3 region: CASSGAPNQPKHF. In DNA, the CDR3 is TGTGCCAGCTCGGGGGCCCCCAATCAGCCCAAGCATTTT.

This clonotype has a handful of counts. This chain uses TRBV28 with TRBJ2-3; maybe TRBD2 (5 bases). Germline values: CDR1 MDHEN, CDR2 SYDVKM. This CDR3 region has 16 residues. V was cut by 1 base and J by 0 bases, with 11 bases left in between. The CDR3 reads CASSLSTDSSTDTQYF. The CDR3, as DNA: TGTGCCAGCAGTTTATCGACGGACTCTAGCACAGATACGCAGTATTTT.

The CDR3 bases are TGTGCCAGCAGCTTACGCGGGAAAGGCACAGATACGCAGTATTTT. Translated, it gives CASSLRGKGTDTQYF. The rearrangement joins TRBV11-2 to TRBJ2-3; possible D gene TRBD2, 6 bases. The CDR3 has 15 amino acids. The ends were cut back, 2 bases at V and 1 base at J, with 10 bases in the middle. CDR1 is SGHAT, CDR2 FQNNGV, per germline.

This CDR3 is CSAKRGGTDTQYF. Written as DNA, the CDR3 is TGCAGTGCTAAGCGGGGGGGGACAGATACGCAGTATTTT. V and J are TRBV20-1 and TRBJ2-3, with 10 bases identical to TRBD2. Germline V gene lookup returns CDR1 DFQATT and CDR2 SNEGSKA (reference sequence). Trimming cost V 4 bases and J 3 bases; bases outside gene matches: 1. This CDR3 contains 13 residues.

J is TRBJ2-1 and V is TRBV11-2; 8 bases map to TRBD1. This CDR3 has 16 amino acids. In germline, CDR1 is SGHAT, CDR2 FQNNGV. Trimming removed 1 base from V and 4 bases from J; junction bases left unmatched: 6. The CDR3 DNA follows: TGTGCCAGCAGCTTAGTTGCAGGGGGCTTTTACAATGAGCAGTTCTTC. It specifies CASSLVAGGFYNEQFF.

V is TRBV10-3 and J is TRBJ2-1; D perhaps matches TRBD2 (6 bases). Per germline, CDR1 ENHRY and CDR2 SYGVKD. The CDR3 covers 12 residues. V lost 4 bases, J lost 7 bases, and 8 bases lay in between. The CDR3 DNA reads TGTGCCATCAGTGGGGGAGGAAATGAGCAGTTCTTC. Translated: CAISGGGNEQFF.

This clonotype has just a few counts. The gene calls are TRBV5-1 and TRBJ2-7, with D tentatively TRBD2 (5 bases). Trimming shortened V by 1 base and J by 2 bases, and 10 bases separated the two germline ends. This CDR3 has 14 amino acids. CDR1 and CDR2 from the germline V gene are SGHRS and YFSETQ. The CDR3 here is CASSLRGRTYEQYF. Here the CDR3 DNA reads TGCGCCAGCAGCTTGCGAGGGAGAACCTACGAGCAGTACTTC.

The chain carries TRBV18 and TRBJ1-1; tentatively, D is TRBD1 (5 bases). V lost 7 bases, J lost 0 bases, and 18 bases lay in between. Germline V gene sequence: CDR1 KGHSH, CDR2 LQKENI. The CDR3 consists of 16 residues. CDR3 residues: CASYRRVDTMNTEAFF. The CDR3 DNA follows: TGTGCCAGCTATAGGCGGGTGGACACCATGAACACTGAAGCTTTCTTT.

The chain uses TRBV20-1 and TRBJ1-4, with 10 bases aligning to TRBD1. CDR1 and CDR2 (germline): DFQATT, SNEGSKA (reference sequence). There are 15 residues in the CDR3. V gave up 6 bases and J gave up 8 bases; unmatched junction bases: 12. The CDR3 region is CSALGQGTRGEKLFF. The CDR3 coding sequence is TGCAGTGCCCTGGGACAGGGGACCCGAGGGGAAAAACTGTTTTTT.